These 12 T cell receptor beta chains share one sample of origin, sequenced in a study of glioma-infiltrating T cells after dendritic cell vaccination. TCRdb's table, derived via immunoSEQ multiplex PCR, lists solely in-frame clones and lacks some. The data show 80,000 to 100,000 clones, around three quarters seen once. The source was blood, collected before dendritic cell vaccination. The receptors shown here come from a human donor with glioblastoma.

The rearrangement uses TRBV19 and TRBJ1-5; 7 bases are shared with TRBD1. Germline V lookup: CDR1 LNHDA, CDR2 SQIVND (reference sequence). V shed 6 bases and J 5 bases; nucleotides not matched to a gene: 10. The CDR3 length is 15 residues. CDR3 nucleotides: TGTGCCAGTAGAGGGGGGACAGAATGGTATCAGCCCCAGCATTTT. Its protein product is CASRGGTEWYQPQHF.

There are a few counts of this clone. This chain joins TRBV5-5 and TRBJ2-1, with a possible D match to TRBD2 (6 bases). Germline V lookup: CDR1 SGHKS, CDR2 YYEKEE (reference sequence). Trimming left V 3 bases short and J 9 bases short, with 10 bases between. The CDR3 spans 12 residues. The CDR3 is CASSWGDGEQFF. CDR3 DNA sequence: TGTGCCAGCAGCTGGGGGGATGGTGAGCAGTTCTTC. Looking up the rest from reference TRBV5-5 and TRBJ2-1 gives the full variable domain: DAGVTQSPTHLIKTRGQQVTLRCSPISGHKSVSWYQQVLGQGPQFIFQYYEKEERGRGNFPDRFSARQFPNYSSELNVNALLLGDSALYLCASSWGDGEQFFGPGTRLTVL.

The chain uses TRBV5-4 and TRBJ2-3; 9 positions agree with TRBD2. CDR3 length: 15 amino acids. Trimming cost V 2 bases and J 2 bases; bases outside gene matches: 3. Germline values: CDR1 SGHNT, CDR2 YYREEE (reference sequence). The CDR3 reads CASSLTSGHTDTQYF. The CDR3 DNA sequence: TGTGCCAGCAGCTTAACTAGCGGGCACACAGATACGCAGTATTTT.

The chain uses TRBV5-1 and TRBJ2-7, with a possible D match to TRBD2 (6 bases). Trimming took off 4 bases at V and 0 bases at J, with 14 bases between the two ends. The germline gives CDR1 SGHRS, CDR2 YFSETQ. The CDR3 spans 15 residues. CDR3 residues: CASSPWGVSSYEQYF. The DNA of the CDR3 is TGCGCCAGCAGCCCATGGGGGGTAAGCTCCTACGAGCAGTACTTC.

CDR3 DNA: TGTGCCAGCAGCTCACCGGGACAAGCCTACGAGCAGTACTTC. Translation gives CASSSPGQAYEQYF. The chain links TRBV6-5 to TRBJ2-7, with a weak D call TRBD1 (6 bases). Trimming removed 6 bases at V and 2 bases at J, with 14 bases between. The CDR3 is 14 amino acids. Germline loops: CDR1 MNHEY, CDR2 SVGAGI.

In DNA form, the CDR3 reads TGCGCCAGCCTGGGACAAGCCCACGCGAACACCGGGGAGCTGTTTTTT. Encoded protein: CASLGQAHANTGELFF. The chain recombines TRBV10-2 with TRBJ2-2; D is possibly TRBD1 (6 bases). The V end was cut by 8 bases, the J end by 0 bases, with 16 bases between. Per the germline V gene, CDR1 is WSHSY and CDR2 is SAAADI. The CDR3 consists of 16 residues.

V and J are TRBV4-1 and TRBJ1-1; D is perhaps TRBD1 (5 bases). This CDR3 contains 15 residues. V gave up 0 bases and J gave up 4 bases, with 12 bases separating them. CDR1 and CDR2 (germline): MGHRA, YSYEKL. The CDR3 bases are TGCGCCAGCAGCCAAGATGGGGGGTTGGCCACTGAAGCTTTCTTT. It specifies CASSQDGGLATEAFF.

The gene calls are TRBV5-4 and TRBJ2-3, with 10 bases lining up with TRBD2. There are 17 residues in the CDR3. Germline trimming cut 4 bases from V and 2 bases from J; bases unmatched to any gene: 10. Germline CDR1 SGHNT, CDR2 YYREEE (reference sequence). The CDR3 spells CASSRAGLAAVTDTQYF. The CDR3 DNA sequence: TGTGCCAGCAGCCGAGCCGGACTAGCGGCCGTCACAGATACGCAGTATTTT. Full variable domain (rest looked up from reference TRBV5-4 and TRBJ2-3): ETGVTQSPTHLIKTRGQQVTLRCSSQSGHNTVSWYQQALGQGPQFIFQYYREEENGRGNFPPRFSGLQFPNYSSELNVNALELDDSALYLCASSRAGLAAVTDTQYFGPGTRLTVL.

V is TRBV9 and J is TRBJ2-3; D is ambiguous. The germline V gene encodes CDR1 SGDLS and CDR2 YYNGEE. The CDR3 is 14 amino acids. V was trimmed by 6 bases and J by 0 bases, leaving 11 bases between them. In DNA, the CDR3 is TGTGCCAGCACCACAGATACTAGCACAGATACGCAGTATTTT. It codes for CASTTDTSTDTQYF.

The chain links TRBV29-1 to TRBJ1-1, with D hard to call. The V gene lost 4 bases and the J gene lost 1 base, with 7 bases spanning the gap. The CDR3 spans 12 residues. Germline V gene data show CDR1 as SQVTM and CDR2 as ANQGSEA. CDR3 protein: CSVGATNTEAFF. The CDR3 DNA sequence: TGCAGCGTTGGGGCTACGAACACTGAAGCTTTCTTT.

This rearrangement joins TRBV6-5 to TRBJ1-1, with 8 bases lining up with TRBD1. Per the germline V gene, CDR1 is MNHEY and CDR2 is SVGAGI. This CDR3 is built from 16 residues. Trimming took 2 bases from V and 1 from J; bases not matched to a gene: 6. Here the CDR3 reads CASSYLRGPSNTEAFF. Written as DNA, the CDR3 is TGTGCCAGCAGTTACCTCAGGGGGCCTTCGAACACTGAAGCTTTCTTT.

J is TRBJ1-2 and V is TRBV6-1, with D perhaps TRBD1 (5 bases). This CDR3 has 13 amino acids. V was shortened by 4 bases and J by 4 bases, with 10 bases between the two germline ends. Germline values: CDR1 MNHNS, CDR2 SASEGT. CDR3 in amino acids: CASSVSQGYGYTF. CDR3 in DNA: TGTGCCAGCAGTGTAAGTCAGGGCTATGGCTACACCTTC.